The T cell receptor beta chain under discussion was sequenced for a study of identical twins (dated by TCRdb to the mid-2010s). Looking at the study overall: TCR alpha and beta repertoires from monozygotic twins, unrelated adults of various ages and cord blood were deep-sequenced to test whether fetal clonotypes persist. To rule out contamination, replicate twin experiments were performed at different times with different library preparation protocols.

A remark on this clonotype: Its antigen remains unidentified. The sample holds no much larger clone one base away, and base qualities are not on file.

Libraries were prepared through 5' RACE. Sequencing relied on an Illumina HiSeq 2000. Template switching added a universal primer binding site, and the final cDNA carried a unique molecular identifier that allowed TCR cDNA molecules to be counted accurately. First-strand cDNA for TCR alpha and beta chains was synthesized from specific primers in the conserved constant-segment region. To control for contamination, every cDNA library carried two barcodes: a SMART-Mk sample barcode plus Illumina barcodes. TruSeq adapter sequences along with Illumina sample barcodes were introduced in two successive PCR steps. The TCR alpha and beta cDNA libraries were sequenced on the Illumina HiSeq platform using custom primers. In the original analysis: Unique molecular identifiers were extracted from raw reads with MiGEC, and CDR3 positions were determined with MiXCR. Recombination models were inferred per individual with the repgenHMM and IGoR tools using an EM algorithm. The tcR package in R was used for shared clonotype analysis, with sharing normalized by the product of cloneset sizes. To study raw recombination free of thymic and clonal selection effects, out-of-frame nonproductive sequences were analyzed. TCRdb itself trimmed the public reads at Q25 with fastp, ran MiXCR and retained productive beta chains. Merged by CDR3 protein, the rows form single entries marked with the most common genes and DNA. These V and J calls derive from TCRdb rather than the authors' analysis. Within this sample are 400,000 or so distinct CDR3 sequences, with roughly 10% of them counted one time only. The ten largest make up about 9.1% of the sample.

CDR1 and CDR2 (LNHNV, YYDKDF) derive from the germline V gene (reference sequence). V was cut back by 6 bases and J by 4 bases, leaving a gap of 7 bases between them. From its cysteine to its phenylalanine, the CDR3 spans 12 amino acids. This entry keeps only the CDR3 DNA: 36 bases, framed from base 1. Study-wide findings and limitations: Invariant T cells such as MAIT and iNKT could partly confound zero-insertion analyses, though diverse VJ usage argued against this for most clonotypes. Out-of-frame TCR alpha sharing in monozygotic twins was systematically underestimated by recombination models, whereas sharing between unrelated individuals was in agreement with the recombination models. In beta out-of-frame sequences, excess twin sharing was weaker, because having fewer shared sequences lowered the signal-to-noise ratio. Abundant cord blood beta clonotypes had fewer insertions, young adult naive repertoires showed a similar but weaker trend, and memory repertoires showed no such trend. Because the same donors could not be followed over many years, conclusions were based on cross-sectional statistical analysis. Out-of-frame TCR alpha sequences shared between twins showed an excess of low generation-probability sequences compared with coincidental sharing between unrelated individuals.

Only healthy Caucasian donors were included. Three unrelated non-twin adults were also sequenced: a male aged 18 to 30, a male aged 50 to 60 and a female aged 50 to 60. Miltenyi CD45RO+ enrichment and human naive T-cell isolation kits were used to isolate memory (CD45RO+) and naive T cells from PBMC. Sequences were obtained from naive T cells sorted from blood. The label giving this sample's cell subset or site can be read as: cells isolated with a human naive T-cell isolation kit. The rearranged segments are TRBV15 and TRBJ2-1; no D segment can be confidently identified. The clonotype comes from a woman aged 45-65 years in good health. The CDR3 sequence is CATRQRYNEQFF. The DNA sequence reads TGTGCCACCAGACAGCGATACAATGAGCAGTTCTTC.